These T cell receptor beta chains were read from a single sample in a study of radiotherapy plus CTLA-4 blockade in lung cancer. The protocol was immunoSEQ multiplex PCR, while the TCRdb copy is restricted to in-frame clones and leaves out a portion. The sample shows roughly 44,000 clones, about 72% of them seen only once. Sequences were derived from peripheral blood, sampled from a patient treated with radiotherapy plus ipilimumab. The receptors shown here come from a human donor with non-small cell lung cancer who had stable disease on radiotherapy plus ipilimumab. Both conserved end residues are part of each CDR3. Fields, in order: V gene, D gene, J gene, CDR3 protein, CDR3 DNA. A D gene is named only where the DNA matches it firmly.

>TRBV9|TRBD2|TRBJ2-3
CASSVVLAGNTDTQYF
TGTGCCAGCAGCGTAGTACTAGCGGGCAACACAGATACGCAGTATTTT
>TRBV5-1|-|TRBJ1-3
CASSSQEGASGNTIYF
TGCGCCAGCTCCTCCCAAGAAGGGGCCTCTGGAAACACCATATATTTT
>TRBV6-5|-|TRBJ1-2
CASSYETASSLTF
TGTGCCAGCAGTTACGAGACAGCCTCTTCTCTAACCTTC
>TRBV29-1|TRBD1|TRBJ1-1
CSVRQGAGSPLEAFF
TGCAGCGTTAGACAGGGGGCAGGAAGTCCCCTTGAAGCTTTCTTT
>TRBV6-1|TRBD1|TRBJ1-2
CASLSVGTGAYGYTF
TGTGCCAGCCTTTCGGTTGGGACAGGGGCCTATGGCTACACCTTC
>TRBV10-3|TRBD1|TRBJ2-6
CAISDPTGGISGANVLTF
TGTGCCATCAGTGACCCGACAGGGGGGATCTCTGGGGCCAACGTCCTGACTTTC
>TRBV28|-|TRBJ1-2
CASHDEGYGYTF
TGTGCCAGCCATGACGAAGGCTATGGCTACACCTTC
>TRBV12-5|TRBD1|TRBJ1-2
CASGLGTGRGYTF
TGTGCTAGTGGTTTGGGGACAGGGCGGGGATACACCTTC
>TRBV6-5|-|TRBJ2-7
CASSPRADWAYEQYF
TGTGCCAGCAGTCCCCGGGCGGATTGGGCCTACGAGCAGTACTTC
>TRBV7-2|-|TRBJ2-2
CASSLGSDTGELFF
TGTGCCAGCAGCTTAGGCAGCGATACCGGGGAGCTGTTTTTT
>TRBV4-2|-|TRBJ1-6
CASSQPLGQHNSPLHF
TGTGCCAGCAGCCAACCCCTAGGACAGCATAATTCACCCCTCCACTTT